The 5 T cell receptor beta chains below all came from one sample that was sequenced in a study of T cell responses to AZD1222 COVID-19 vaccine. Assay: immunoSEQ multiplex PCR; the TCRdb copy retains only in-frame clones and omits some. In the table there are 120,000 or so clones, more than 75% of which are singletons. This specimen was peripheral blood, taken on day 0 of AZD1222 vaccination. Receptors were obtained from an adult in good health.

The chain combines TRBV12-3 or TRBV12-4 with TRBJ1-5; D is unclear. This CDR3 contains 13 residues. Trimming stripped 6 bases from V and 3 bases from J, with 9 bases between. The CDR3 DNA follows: TGTGCCAGCAGCCCCTCTTCCAATCAGCCCCAGCATTTT. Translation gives CASSPSSNQPQHF.

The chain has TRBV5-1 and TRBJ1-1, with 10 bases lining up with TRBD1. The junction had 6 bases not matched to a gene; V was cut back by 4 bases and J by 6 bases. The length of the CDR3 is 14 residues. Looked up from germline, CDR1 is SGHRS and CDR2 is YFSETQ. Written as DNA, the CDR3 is TGCGCCAGCAGCCCCGGGACAGGGGACCCTGAAGCTTTCTTT. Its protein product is CASSPGTGDPEAFF.

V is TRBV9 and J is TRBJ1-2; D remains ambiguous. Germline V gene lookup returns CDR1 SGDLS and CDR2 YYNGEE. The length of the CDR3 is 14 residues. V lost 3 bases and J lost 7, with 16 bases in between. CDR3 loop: CASSALAPVPGYTF. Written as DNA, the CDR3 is TGTGCCAGCAGCGCCCTTGCCCCGGTCCCTGGCTACACCTTC.

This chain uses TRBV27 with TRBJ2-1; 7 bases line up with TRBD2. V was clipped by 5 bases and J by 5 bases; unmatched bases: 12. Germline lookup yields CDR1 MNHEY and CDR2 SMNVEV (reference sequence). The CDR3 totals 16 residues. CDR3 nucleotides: TGTGCCAGCAGTACCCCGGGACTAACAACCCACAATGAGCAGTTCTTC. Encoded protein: CASSTPGLTTHNEQFF.

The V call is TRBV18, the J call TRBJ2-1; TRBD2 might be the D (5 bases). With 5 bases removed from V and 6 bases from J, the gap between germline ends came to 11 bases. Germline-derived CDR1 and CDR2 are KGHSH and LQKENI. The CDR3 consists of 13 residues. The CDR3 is CASSYSGSNEQFF. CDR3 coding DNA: TGTGCCAGCTCATATTCGGGGAGCAATGAGCAGTTCTTC.